The text below deals with one T cell receptor beta chain. Its antigen is still unknown. No much larger clone is present one base from it, and per-base qualities are unavailable. Via the germline V gene, CDR1 is MDHEN and CDR2 SYDVKM. V is clipped by 1 base and J by 1 base, and the sequence between their germline boundaries is 8 bases long. Counted from cysteine to phenylalanine, this CDR3 has 14 amino acids. Only the CDR3 part of the read is kept: 42 bases, read in frame from the first base. Peripheral blood CD8+ and CD4+ T cells from healthy donors, Susac syndrome patients and multiple sclerosis patients were profiled by high-throughput TCR beta sequencing. Recently defined diagnostic criteria for definite or probable disease were met by the Susac syndrome patients. Bulk CD8+ and CD4+ T cells were purified by magnetic negative isolation, whereas CD8+ TEMRA cells were enriched by FACS. Blood was drawn into EDTA tubes, processed within 24 hours, and PBMCs were isolated by density gradient centrifugation. PBMCs intended for TCR sequencing were cryopreserved in liquid nitrogen and were subsequently thawed in a 37 degrees C water bath. A purity of at least 90% was achieved for sorted or isolated CD4+, CD8+ and CD8+ TEMRA cells.

The sample is drawn from a study of CD8 T cells in Susac syndrome (dated by TCRdb to between 2018 and 2020). The study in broad terms: Among the Susac syndrome patients who were sequenced, clinically active disease was present in roughly six and clinical remission was observed in 8 or 9. At blood withdrawal, Susac syndrome patients were therapy-naive, treated with corticosteroids (with IVIg additionally given to some), or treated with IVIg alone. Whether CD8+ T cell activation and differentiation in Susac syndrome was antigen driven was tested using repertoire sequencing. On the study overall, not on this receptor specifically: No clonal expansion was detected in the CD4+ T cell repertoire of Susac syndrome patients. The number of individuals in the TCR sequencing and HLA analysis was recognized as being relatively small.

RNA was extracted using the RNeasy kit, and about 0.5 to 1 ug of the RNA was reverse transcribed with random hexamers. The immunoSEQ multiplex PCR assay, which covers 54 Vbeta and 13 Jbeta segments, was used to amplify TCR beta CDR3 regions. Bias from PCR amplification was corrected by using a synthetic template baseline for primer optimization and for computational correction. Processing in the source paper ran as follows. Only productive sequences were kept, with reads annotated to V, D and J genes according to IMGT and analyzed in immunoSEQ Analyzer. To calculate clonality, Shannon entropy was normalized by log2 of the number of productive unique sequences and then subtracted from one. For each patient and control, public and private clones were evaluated within the 100 most prevalent clones. Susac-specific clones were defined as absent from healthy and MS cohorts, 800 to 1,200 published viral clones and other ImmuneACCESS disease sequences. The public reads were quality trimmed at Q25 with fastp and then assembled into clones with MiXCR by TCRdb, keeping productive beta chains. Rows with one shared CDR3 protein collapse into an entry with the most common genes and DNA. These V and J calls are TCRdb output, not the study's own analysis. The sample has some 180,000 distinct CDR3 sequences on record, roughly 90% of them singletons. About 0.1% of the sample is taken by the ten largest.

What was sequenced was CD4+ T cells from PBMCs. The chain joins TRBV28 to TRBJ2-7; the D gene cannot be named for sure. The source of this sequence is a human donor with Susac syndrome. The nucleotides are TGTGCCAGCAGTTTATACGGAATGTCCTACGAGCAGTACTTC. This yields the protein CASSLYGMSYEQYF.